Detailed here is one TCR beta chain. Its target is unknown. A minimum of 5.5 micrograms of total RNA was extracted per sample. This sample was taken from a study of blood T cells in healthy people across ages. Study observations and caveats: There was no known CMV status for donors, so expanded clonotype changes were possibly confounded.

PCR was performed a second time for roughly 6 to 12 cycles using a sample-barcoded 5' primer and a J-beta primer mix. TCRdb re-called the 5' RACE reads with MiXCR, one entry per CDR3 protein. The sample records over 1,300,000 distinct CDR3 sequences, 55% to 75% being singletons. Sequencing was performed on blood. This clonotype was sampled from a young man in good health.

CDR3 sequence reads: CASSSQLAPGYNEQFF. CDR3 nucleotides: TGTGCCAGCAGTTCCCAATTAGCCCCAGGGTACAATGAGCAGTTCTTC. The rearrangement joins TRBV27 to TRBJ2-1; maybe TRBD1 (5 bases). Germline CDR1 is MNHEY and CDR2 is SMNVEV (reference sequence). The CDR3 sequence is 16 residues long. The V and J ends lost 4 bases and 4 bases respectively, with 17 bases between them.